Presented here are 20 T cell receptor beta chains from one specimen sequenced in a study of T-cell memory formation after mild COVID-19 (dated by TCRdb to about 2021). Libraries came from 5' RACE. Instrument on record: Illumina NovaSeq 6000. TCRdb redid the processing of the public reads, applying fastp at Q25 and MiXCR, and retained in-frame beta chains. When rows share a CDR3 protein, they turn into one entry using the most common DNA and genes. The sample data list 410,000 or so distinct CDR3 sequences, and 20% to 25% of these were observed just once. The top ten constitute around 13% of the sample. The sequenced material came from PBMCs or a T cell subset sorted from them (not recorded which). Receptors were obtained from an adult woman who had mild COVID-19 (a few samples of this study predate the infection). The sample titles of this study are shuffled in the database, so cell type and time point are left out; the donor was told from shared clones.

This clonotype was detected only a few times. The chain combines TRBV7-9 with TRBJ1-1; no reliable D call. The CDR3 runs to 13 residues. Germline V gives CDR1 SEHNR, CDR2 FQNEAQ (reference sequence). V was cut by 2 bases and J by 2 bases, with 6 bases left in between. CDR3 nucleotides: TGTGCCAGCAGCTTACAGACAAACACTGAAGCTTTCTTT. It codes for CASSLQTNTEAFF.

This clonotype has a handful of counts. DNA for the CDR3: TGTGCCAGCAGTGACGGGACAGTGAATACCTACGAGCAGTACTTC. Amino acids: CASSDGTVNTYEQYF. The chain combines TRBV25-1 with TRBJ2-7, with 7 bases fitting TRBD1. Germline CDR1 reads MGHDK; CDR2 reads SYGVNS. The CDR3 consists of 15 residues. Germline trimming cut 3 bases from V and 2 bases from J; bases unmatched to any gene: 7.

The CDR3 is CASSSGTSGVDEQFF. CDR3 nucleotides: TGTGCCAGCAGCTCCGGGACTAGCGGGGTTGATGAGCAGTTCTTC. This rearrangement joins TRBV7-9 to TRBJ2-1; 13 bases match TRBD2. The J segment lost 8 bases and the V segment lost 4 bases, leaving 5 bases of the junction unmatched. The CDR3 sequence is 15 residues long. Germline assignment: CDR1 SEHNR and CDR2 FQNEAQ (reference sequence).

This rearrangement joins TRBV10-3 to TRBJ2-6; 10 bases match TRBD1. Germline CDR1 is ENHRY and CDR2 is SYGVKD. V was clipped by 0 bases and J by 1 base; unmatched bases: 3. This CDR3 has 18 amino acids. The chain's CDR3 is CAISESGTGVSGANVLTF. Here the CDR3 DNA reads TGTGCCATCAGTGAGTCCGGGACAGGGGTTTCTGGGGCCAACGTCCTGACTTTC.

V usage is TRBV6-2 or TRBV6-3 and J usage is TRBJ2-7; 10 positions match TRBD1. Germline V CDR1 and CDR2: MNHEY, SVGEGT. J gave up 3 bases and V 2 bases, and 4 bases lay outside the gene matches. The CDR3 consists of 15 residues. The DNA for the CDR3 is TGTGCCAGCAGTTACGTCGGGACAGGGGACTACGAGCAGTACTTC. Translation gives CASSYVGTGDYEQYF.

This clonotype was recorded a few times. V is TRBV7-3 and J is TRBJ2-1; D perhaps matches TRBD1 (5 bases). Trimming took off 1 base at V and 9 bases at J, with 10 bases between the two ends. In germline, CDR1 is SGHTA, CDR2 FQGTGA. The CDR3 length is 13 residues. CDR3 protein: CASSLRGSGEQFF. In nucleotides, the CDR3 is TGTGCCAGCAGCTTAAGGGGCTCAGGTGAGCAGTTCTTC.

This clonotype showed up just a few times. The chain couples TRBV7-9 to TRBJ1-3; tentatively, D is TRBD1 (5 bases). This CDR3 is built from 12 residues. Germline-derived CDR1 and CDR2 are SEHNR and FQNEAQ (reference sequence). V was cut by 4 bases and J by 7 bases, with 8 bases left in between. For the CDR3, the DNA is TGTGCCAGCAGCTCCGCAGGGAACACCATATATTTT. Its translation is CASSSAGNTIYF.

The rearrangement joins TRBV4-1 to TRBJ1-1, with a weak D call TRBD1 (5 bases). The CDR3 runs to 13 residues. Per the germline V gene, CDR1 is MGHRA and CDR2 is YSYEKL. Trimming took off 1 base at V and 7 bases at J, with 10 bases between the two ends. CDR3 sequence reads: CASSQAQEYEAFF. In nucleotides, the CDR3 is TGCGCCAGCAGCCAAGCACAGGAGTATGAAGCTTTCTTT.

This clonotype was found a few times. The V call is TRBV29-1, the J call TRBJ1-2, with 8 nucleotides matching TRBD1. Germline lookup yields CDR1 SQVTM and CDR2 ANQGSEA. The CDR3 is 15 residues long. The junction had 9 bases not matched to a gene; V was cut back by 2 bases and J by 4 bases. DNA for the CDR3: TGCAGCGTTGAAAACCCAGGGGGCGAGGTCTATGGCTACACCTTC. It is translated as CSVENPGGEVYGYTF. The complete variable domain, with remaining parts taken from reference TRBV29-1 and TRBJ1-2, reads SAVISQKPSRDICQRGTSLTIQCQVDSQVTMMFWYRQQPGQSLTLIATANQGSEATYESGFVIDKFPISRPNLTFSTLTVSNMSPEDSSIYLCSVENPGGEVYGYTFGSGTRLTVV.

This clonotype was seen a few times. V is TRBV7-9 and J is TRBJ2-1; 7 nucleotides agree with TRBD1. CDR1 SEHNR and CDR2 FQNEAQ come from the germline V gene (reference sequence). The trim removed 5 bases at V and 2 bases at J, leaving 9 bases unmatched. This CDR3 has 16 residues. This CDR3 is CASSTQGEKTYNEQFF. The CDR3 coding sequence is TGTGCCAGCAGCACCCAGGGGGAGAAAACCTACAATGAGCAGTTCTTC.

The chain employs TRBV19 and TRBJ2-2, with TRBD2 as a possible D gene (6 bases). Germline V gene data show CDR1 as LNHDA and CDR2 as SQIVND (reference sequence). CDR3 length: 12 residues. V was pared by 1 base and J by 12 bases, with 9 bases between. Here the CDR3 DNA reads TGTGCCAGTAGTATAGGAGGGAGGCAGCTGTTTTTT. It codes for CASSIGGRQLFF.

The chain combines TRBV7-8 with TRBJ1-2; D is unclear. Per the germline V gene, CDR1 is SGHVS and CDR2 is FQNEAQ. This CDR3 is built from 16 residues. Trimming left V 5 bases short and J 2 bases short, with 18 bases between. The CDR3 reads CASSVSHRSHNYGYTF. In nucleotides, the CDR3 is TGTGCCAGCAGCGTTAGTCACCGATCCCACAACTATGGCTACACCTTC.

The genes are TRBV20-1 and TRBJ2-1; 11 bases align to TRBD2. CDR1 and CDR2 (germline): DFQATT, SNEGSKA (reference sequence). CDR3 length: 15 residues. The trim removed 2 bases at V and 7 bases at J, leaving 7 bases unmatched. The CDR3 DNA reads TGCAGTGCTAGACTCACTAGCGGGAGTATGAATGAGCAGTTCTTC. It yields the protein CSARLTSGSMNEQFF.

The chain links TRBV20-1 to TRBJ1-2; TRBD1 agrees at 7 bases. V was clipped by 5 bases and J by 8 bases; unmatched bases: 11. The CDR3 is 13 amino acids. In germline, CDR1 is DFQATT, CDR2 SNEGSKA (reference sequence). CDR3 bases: TGCAGTGCTCCAAGGACCTCAGGGGGGGGCTACACCTTC. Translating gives CSAPRTSGGGYTF.

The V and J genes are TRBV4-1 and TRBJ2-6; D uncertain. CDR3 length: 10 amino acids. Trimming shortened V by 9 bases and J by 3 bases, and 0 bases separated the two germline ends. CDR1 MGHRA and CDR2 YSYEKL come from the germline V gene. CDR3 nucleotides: TGCGCCAGTGGGGCCAACGTCCTGACTTTC. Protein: CASGANVLTF.

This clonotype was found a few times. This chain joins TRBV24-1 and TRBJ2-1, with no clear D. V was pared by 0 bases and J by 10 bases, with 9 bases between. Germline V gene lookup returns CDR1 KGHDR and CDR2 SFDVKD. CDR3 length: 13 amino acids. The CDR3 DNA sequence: TGTGCCACCAGTGATTTGAGGGCAGGAGAGCAGTTCTTC. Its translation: CATSDLRAGEQFF.

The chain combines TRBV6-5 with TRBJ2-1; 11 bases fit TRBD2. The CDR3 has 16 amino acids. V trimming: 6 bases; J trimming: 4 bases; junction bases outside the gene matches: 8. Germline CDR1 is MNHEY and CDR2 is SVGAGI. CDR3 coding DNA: TGTGCCAGCAGGTTAGCGGGAGGGCCGTCGTACAATGAGCAGTTCTTC. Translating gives CASRLAGGPSYNEQFF.

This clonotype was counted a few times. CDR3 sequence (DNA): TGTGCCAGCAGCGAAAAGGGGGACGCGGGGACCGGGGAGCTGTTTTTT. This translates into CASSEKGDAGTGELFF. The rearrangement uses TRBV9 and TRBJ2-2; D may correspond to TRBD1 or TRBD2 (6 bases each). Trimming pared 3 bases from V and 5 bases from J, leaving 17 bases between. The CDR3 is 16 amino acids. The V gene's germline CDR1 is SGDLS and CDR2 YYNGEE.

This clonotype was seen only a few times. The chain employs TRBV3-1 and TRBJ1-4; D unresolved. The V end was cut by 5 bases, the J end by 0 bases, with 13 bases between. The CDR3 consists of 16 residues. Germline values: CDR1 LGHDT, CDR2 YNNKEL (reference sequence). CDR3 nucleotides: TGTGCCAGCAGCGATGCATGGACCGCAACTAATGAAAAACTGTTTTTT. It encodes CASSDAWTATNEKLFF.

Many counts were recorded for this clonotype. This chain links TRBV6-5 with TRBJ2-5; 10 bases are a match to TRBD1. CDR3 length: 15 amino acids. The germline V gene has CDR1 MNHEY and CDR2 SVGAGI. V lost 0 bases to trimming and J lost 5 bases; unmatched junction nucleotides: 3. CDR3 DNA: TGTGCCAGCAGTTACTCGAGGACAGGGGGGGAGACCCAGTACTTC. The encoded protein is CASSYSRTGGETQYF.